This T cell receptor beta chain was identified during a study of blood T cell repertoires in COVID-19 (dated by TCRdb to between 2020 and 2021). Study-level background: Samples covering the acute and convalescent phases of COVID-19 were provided by collaborators in the United States, Italy and Spain. The material from the prospective study consisted of cDNA or gDNA derived from T cells, B-cell-depleted T cells, or PBMCs. Deeply sampled blood TCRbeta repertoires from subjects exposed to, actively infected with, or recovered from COVID-19 were included in the dataset. The repertoires were released in a freely available public database meant as a resource for research on the immune response to SARS-CoV-2. Samples came from the ongoing ImmuneRACE study (first 160 participants) plus 1,254 subjects from 6 global collaborators. The sample metadata nearly always contained a de-identified subject ID, COVID-19 status, age in years and sex. Where available, HLA class I and class II types were obtained from metadata supplied by the sample provider rather than from assay-based typing.

The immunoSEQ Assay, a bias-controlled multiplex PCR, was used to amplify TCRbeta CDR3 regions from genomic DNA. The source study handled its data this way. The number of nucleated cells in each sample was estimated by amplification of reference gene primers within the assay. To quantify the absolute abundance of each unique TCRbeta CDR3 rearrangement, sequence reads were collapsed and filtered. For each sample, productive Simpson clonality was calculated as the square root of Simpson's diversity index across productive rearrangements. In TCRdb, the immuneACCESS table is reduced to in-frame sequences with V and J assigned. These tables do not hold every clone; where another copy was compared, an unresolved V gene accounts for under half, and the others remain unexplained. V, J and clone size reflect that table, while D and trimming were determined from the DNA. The sample yields over 65,000 clones; under 95% were counted once. 8% to 10% of the sample is in the top ten clones.

As regards this clone: The clone's antigen remains unknown. No much larger clonotype is one base removed from it; base qualities were not supplied.

V is shortened by 5 bases, J by 6 bases, and the region joining them spans 4 bases. The germline V gene (reference sequence) specifies SEHNR as CDR1 and FQNEAQ as CDR2. The CDR3 contains 11 residues, cysteine and phenylalanine counted. Solely the CDR3 DNA is kept, with 33 bases framed from the first base. Each collaborating institution followed its own protocols to collect whole blood in K2EDTA tubes. For TCRbeta analysis, collaborators shipped samples in one of three forms: frozen whole blood, isolated PBMCs, or DNA extracted from either of those sample types. Findings and caveats that apply to the study as a whole: The amount of clinical and demographic metadata varied by source and participant and was provided uncurated.

Sequenced input: peripheral blood. This receptor was taken from a human donor in a cohort sampled during active COVID-19. Here the chain combines TRBV7-9 and TRBJ1-4; a confident D gene designation cannot be given. In nucleotide form, the sequence is TGTGCCAGCAGCAGAGATGAAAAACTGTTTTTT. Translated, this is CASSRDEKLFF. With the portions outside the CDR3 filled from the reference TRBV7-9 and TRBJ1-4 genes, the complete variable region becomes DTGVSQNPRHKITKRGQNVTFRCDPISEHNRLYWYRQTLGQGPEFLTYFQNEAQLEKSRLLSDRFSAERPKGSFSTLEIQRTEQGDSAMYLCASSRDEKLFFGSGTQLSVL.